The rows below give T cell receptor beta chains drawn from one sample of a study of blood T cell repertoires in COVID-19. Method: immunoSEQ multiplex PCR; TCRdb's copy keeps in-frame clones and lacks some. In the table there are 65,000 to 85,000 clones, approximately 90% of which are singletons. The sample taken for sequencing was peripheral blood. The receptor set was obtained from a human donor in a cohort sampled during active COVID-19. Both conserved end residues are part of each CDR3. A D gene is named only where the DNA matches it firmly.

>TRBV7-9|NA|TRBJ1-2
CASSLTGGGGYTF
>TRBV19|NA|TRBJ1-2
CASTIPGARGYGYTF
>TRBV5-1|TRBD1|TRBJ1-5
CASSFGTGGQPQHF
>TRBV7-2|TRBD1|TRBJ2-3
CASSSRPSGGDTQYF
>TRBV19|TRBD1|TRBJ1-1
CASSPRGRAEAFF
>TRBV7-8|NA|TRBJ2-2
CASSLSTAGNTGELFF
>TRBV15|TRBD1|TRBJ1-5
CATRAPGRGGAGQPQHF
>TRBV6-5|TRBD1|TRBJ1-2
CASIRGPNYGYTF
>TRBV18|TRBD1|TRBJ2-7
CASSKPGQGAEQYF
>TRBV27|NA|TRBJ2-1
CASSLGGAWNEQFF
>TRBV7-2|TRBD2|TRBJ2-5
CASSHTSGQETQYF
>TRBV5-1|NA|TRBJ1-2
CASSASREDGYTF
>TRBV5-8|NA|TRBJ1-1
CASSLDIENTEAFF
>TRBV4-1|TRBD2|TRBJ2-7
CASSQGTADWRGGEREQYF
>TRBV7-2|NA|TRBJ1-4
CASSYQRVYNEKLFF
>TRBV18|TRBD1|TRBJ2-7
CASSLGQGASYEQYF
>TRBV19|TRBD1|TRBJ2-6
CASSMGFRRTGVLSGANVLTF
>TRBV9|TRBD1|TRBJ2-2
CASSGRQGSGELFF
>TRBV29-1|TRBD1|TRBJ1-2
CSAQGQATLNYGYTF
>TRBV4-3|TRBD1|TRBJ2-5
CASSHGDRDQETQYF
>TRBV7-9|TRBD2|TRBJ2-1
CASSLDDSGGHYNEQFF
>TRBV19|NA|TRBJ1-1
CASSTPTLVNTEAFF
>TRBV7-6|TRBD1|TRBJ1-1
CASSLGDSMNTEAFF
>TRBV6-6|NA|TRBJ2-6
CASSYPPRGTNVLTF
>TRBV7-9|TRBD1|TRBJ1-6
CASSPNQGVNSPLHF
>TRBV11-2|TRBD2|TRBJ2-2
CASSTNPGGGTGELFF
>TRBV7-9|NA|TRBJ1-2
CASSLAAAPNYGYTF
>TRBV3-1/TRBV3-2|NA|TRBJ1-3
CASSQGWGEPSGNTIYF
>TRBV5-5|NA|TRBJ2-7
CASSFKSYEQYF
>TRBV29-1|TRBD1|TRBJ2-7
CSVRGTLSRYEQYF
>TRBV3-1/TRBV3-2|TRBD1|TRBJ2-3
CASSQDMGQNTDTQYF
>TRBV19|TRBD1|TRBJ2-3
CASSIGGTGGRDTQYF
>TRBV11-1|TRBD1|TRBJ1-2
CASSSPGQGRYGYTF
>TRBV10-3|TRBD1|TRBJ2-3
CAISEGTGSTDTQYF
>TRBV10-3|NA|TRBJ2-7
CAIGIQGYEQYF
>TRBV11-2|NA|TRBJ2-5
CASSSFRDNVYQETQYF
>TRBV2|NA|TRBJ2-2
CASREGGTGELFF
>TRBV15|NA|TRBJ2-1
CATSLGGRYNEQFF